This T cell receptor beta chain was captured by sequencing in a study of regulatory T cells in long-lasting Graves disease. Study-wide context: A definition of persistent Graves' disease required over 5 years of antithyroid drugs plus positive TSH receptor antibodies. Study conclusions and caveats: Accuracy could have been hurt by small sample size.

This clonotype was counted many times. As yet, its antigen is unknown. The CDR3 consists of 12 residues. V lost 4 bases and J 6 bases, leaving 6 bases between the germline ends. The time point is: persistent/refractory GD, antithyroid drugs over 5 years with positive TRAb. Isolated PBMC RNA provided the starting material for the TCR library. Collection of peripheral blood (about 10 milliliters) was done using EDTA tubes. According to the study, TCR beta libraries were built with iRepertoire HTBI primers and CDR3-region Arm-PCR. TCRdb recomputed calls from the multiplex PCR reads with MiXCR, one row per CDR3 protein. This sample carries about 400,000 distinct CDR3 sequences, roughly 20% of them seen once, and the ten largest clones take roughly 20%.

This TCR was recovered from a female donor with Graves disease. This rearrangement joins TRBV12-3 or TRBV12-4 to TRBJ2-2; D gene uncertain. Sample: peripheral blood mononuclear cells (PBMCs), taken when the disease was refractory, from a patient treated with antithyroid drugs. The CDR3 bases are TGTGCCAGCAGTTCCCCACCCGGGGAGCTGTTTTTT. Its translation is CASSSPPGELFF.